The 30 T cell receptor beta chains presented below share a single source sample, sequenced in a study of CD4 T cells in relation to SARS-CoV-2 and coronaviruses. Antigens for these TCRs are unknown. TCRdb's table, derived via immunoSEQ multiplex PCR, lists solely in-frame clones and lacks some. The sample lists about 26,000 clones, 65% to 80% occurring once. Before the COVID-19 pandemic, during about 2010-2018, CD4+ T cells were taken from unexposed donors. The cells were cultured for around ten days before CD4+ T cells were isolated. The sequenced sample consisted of CD4+ T cells from PBMCs, cultured in vitro. The receptors derive from a human donor in good health.

The chain links TRBV5-1 to TRBJ1-2, with D perhaps TRBD1 (6 bases). Trimming took 0 bases from V and 1 from J, leaving 13 bases between them. There are 16 residues in the CDR3. Germline CDR1 SGHRS, CDR2 YFSETQ. In nucleotides, the CDR3 is TGCGCCAGCAGCTTGGCCAGGGGACCCCTTAACTATGGCTACACCTTC. Translated, it gives CASSLARGPLNYGYTF.

The rearrangement joins TRBV6-1 to TRBJ2-7; no clear D gene. The ends were cut back, 0 bases at V and 1 base at J, with 13 bases in the middle. Looked up from germline, CDR1 is MNHNS and CDR2 is SASEGT. This CDR3 has 16 amino acids. DNA of the CDR3: TGTGCCAGCAGTGAAGCCGGAGCAGCTACATCCTACGAGCAGTACTTC. Translated: CASSEAGAATSYEQYF.

V is TRBV4-3 and J is TRBJ2-3; D might be TRBD2 (8 bases). V lost 0 bases and J lost 6, with 22 bases in between. Germline CDR1 LGHNA, CDR2 YSLEER. This CDR3 comprises 18 residues. The CDR3 nucleotides read TGCGCCAGCAGCCAAGAAAGACATAGCGGGACAGTAATGGATACGCAGTATTTT. Its translation: CASSQERHSGTVMDTQYF.

This clone is a singleton in its sample. The chain is built from TRBV23-1 and TRBJ1-1; 7 nucleotides line up with TRBD1. TRBV23-1 is filed as an ORF, its function uncertain. The CDR3 covers 14 residues. Trimming cost V 8 bases and J 3 bases; bases outside gene matches: 9. CDR3 sequence reads: CASRRGPWDTEAFF. The CDR3, as DNA: TGCGCCAGCCGGAGGGGGCCCTGGGACACTGAAGCTTTCTTT.

Note on this clone: The same CDR3 can be traced to other DNA sequences in this sample. The V call is TRBV10-3, the J call TRBJ1-4; the D is unclear. The CDR3 is made up of 14 amino acids. The V gene's germline CDR1 is ENHRY and CDR2 SYGVKD. V was cut by 6 bases and J by 7 bases, with 15 bases left in between. CDR3 coding DNA: TGTGCCATCAGCCCCTCTGGTAACCTTGAAAAACTGTTTTTT. It encodes CAISPSGNLEKLFF.

V gene TRBV29-1 combines with J gene TRBJ2-3; D might be TRBD2 (6 bases). V lost 0 bases and J lost 0, with 7 bases in between. The CDR3 consists of 14 residues. Germline V gene sequence: CDR1 SQVTM, CDR2 ANQGSEA. CDR3 sequence reads: CSVEDAGSTDTQYF. The CDR3 DNA follows: TGCAGCGTTGAAGACGCGGGAAGCACAGATACGCAGTATTTT.

This clone was seen just once. J is TRBJ2-2 and V is TRBV7-2; 10 nucleotides match TRBD2. The CDR3 consists of 16 residues. The ends lost 5 bases at V and 0 bases at J; junction bases unmatched: 3. Germline CDR1 reads SGHTA; CDR2 reads FQGNSA. The CDR3 is CASSQRGGSNTGELFF. The CDR3 DNA sequence: TGTGCCAGCAGCCAGCGGGGGGGATCGAACACCGGGGAGCTGTTTTTT.

This chain links TRBV7-3 with TRBJ2-3; 10 bases are shared with TRBD2. This CDR3 contains 16 residues. Germline CDR1 is SGHTA and CDR2 is FQGTGA. V was pared by 4 bases and J by 2 bases, with 6 bases of the junction left unmatched. CDR3 amino acids: CASSSGGLADTDTQYF. The CDR3 nucleotides read TGTGCCAGCAGCTCGGGCGGACTAGCGGACACAGATACGCAGTATTTT.

The chain links TRBV6-2 or TRBV6-3 to TRBJ2-2; perhaps TRBD2 as D (7 bases). Germline loops: CDR1 MNHEY, CDR2 SVGEGT. Trimming left V 2 bases short and J 6 bases short, with 19 bases between. The CDR3 contains 17 residues. CDR3 nucleotide sequence: TGTGCCAGCAGTTACCCTAGCGGATCCCGGGGGCCCGGGGAGCTGTTTTTT. This codes for CASSYPSGSRGPGELFF.

CDR3 region: CASSYSGGLHYEQYF. CDR3 nucleotides: TGTGCCAGCAGTTATTCGGGGGGCCTACACTACGAGCAGTACTTC. The J gene is TRBJ2-7, the V gene TRBV6-2 or TRBV6-3; possibly TRBD2 for D (7 bases). Trimming removed 3 bases from V and 3 bases from J, with 15 bases in between. Germline assignment: CDR1 MNHEY and CDR2 SVGEGT. The CDR3 spans 15 residues.

This clone was found a few times. The V call is TRBV3-1 (or the pseudogene TRBV3-2), the J call TRBJ1-1, with a possible D match to TRBD1 (6 bases). CDR1 and CDR2 (germline): LGHDT, YNNKEL (reference sequence). The CDR3 contains 15 residues. Deletions cut 1 base from V and 1 base from J, with 10 bases between. CDR3 sequence reads: CASSQVGGENTEAFF. Here the CDR3 DNA reads TGTGCCAGCAGCCAAGTAGGGGGGGAGAACACTGAAGCTTTCTTT.

J is TRBJ1-2 and V is TRBV12-3 or TRBV12-4, with D maybe TRBD1 (6 bases). This CDR3 has 13 residues. The V gene lost 3 bases and the J gene lost 7 bases, with 12 bases spanning the gap. The CDR3 loop reads CASSFIGGFGYTF. The CDR3 bases are TGTGCCAGCAGTTTCATCGGGGGCTTTGGCTACACCTTC.

A few counts support this clone. The chain joins TRBV10-2 to TRBJ2-5; TRBD2 agrees at 11 bases. This CDR3 comprises 16 residues. Germline trimming cut 0 bases from V and 2 bases from J; bases unmatched to any gene: 2. CDR1 and CDR2 from the germline V gene are WSHSY and SAAADI. DNA of the CDR3: TGCGCCAGCAGTGAGTCCCTAGCGGGGGGACAAGAGACCCAGTACTTC. Its translation: CASSESLAGGQETQYF.

The chain combines TRBV13 with TRBJ2-2, with D possibly being TRBD1 (7 bases). V lost 9 bases and J lost 2, with 13 bases in between. The germline gives CDR1 PRHDT, CDR2 FYEKMQ (reference sequence). The CDR3 length is 14 residues. CDR3 protein: CASSGGRNTGELFF. For the CDR3, the DNA is TGTGCCAGTTCAGGGGGGAGAAACACCGGGGAGCTGTTTTTT.

The CDR3 here is CASSWTGTTGELFF. The DNA for the CDR3 is TGCGCCAGCAGCTGGACTGGGACCACCGGGGAGCTGTTTTTT. This chain uses TRBV5-1 with TRBJ2-2, with D possibly being TRBD1 or TRBD2 (5 bases each). This CDR3 spans 14 amino acids. The germline V gene encodes CDR1 SGHRS and CDR2 YFSETQ. V shed 3 bases and J shed 4 bases, with 10 bases lying between them.

The gene calls are TRBV24-1 and TRBJ2-1, with D uncertain. The V gene lost 4 bases and the J gene lost 8 bases, with 8 bases spanning the gap. Germline V gene lookup returns CDR1 KGHDR and CDR2 SFDVKD. CDR3 length: 12 amino acids. The CDR3: CATSEGRDEQFF. CDR3 bases: TGTGCCACCAGTGAAGGCCGCGATGAGCAGTTCTTC.

This clone is a singleton in its sample. This sequence joins TRBV11-2 and TRBJ2-3; maybe TRBD2 (5 bases). Trimming cost V 0 bases and J 5 bases, with 9 bases left between them. The germline gives CDR1 SGHAT, CDR2 FQNNGV. The CDR3 runs to 14 residues. The chain's CDR3 is CASSLERVGDTQYF. The CDR3 DNA reads TGTGCCAGCAGCTTAGAGCGGGTCGGAGATACGCAGTATTTT.

The chain employs TRBV19 and TRBJ1-5, with unresolved D. The CDR3 length is 16 residues. V shed 3 bases and J shed 0 bases, with 12 bases lying between them. Looked up from germline, CDR1 is LNHDA and CDR2 is SQIVND (reference sequence). This chain's CDR3 is CASSIRPEYSNQPQHF. The CDR3 region has the DNA TGTGCCAGTAGTATTCGTCCAGAGTATAGCAATCAGCCCCAGCATTTT. The entire variable domain, with the rest obtained from reference TRBV19 and TRBJ1-5, is as follows: DGGITQSPKYLFRKEGQNVTLSCEQNLNHDAMYWYRQDPGQGLRLIYYSQIVNDFQKGDIAEGYSVSREKKESFPLTVTSAQKNPTAFYLCASSIRPEYSNQPQHFGDGTRLSIL.

This rearrangement joins TRBV6-4 to TRBJ1-2; D unclear. CDR1 is MRHNA, CDR2 SNTAGT, per germline. The CDR3 spans 12 residues. V shed 6 bases and J shed 4 bases, with 9 bases lying between them. This CDR3 reads CASRPGSYGYTF. CDR3 sequence (DNA): TGTGCCAGCAGGCCAGGCTCCTATGGCTACACCTTC.

V and J are TRBV10-3 and TRBJ1-3; perhaps TRBD1 as D (5 bases). The CDR3 sequence is 14 residues long. V gave up 5 bases and J gave up 0 bases, with 8 bases separating them. Germline-derived CDR1 and CDR2 are ENHRY and SYGVKD. The CDR3, as DNA: TGTGCCATCAGTAAGGGGAGCTCTGGAAACACCATATATTTT. It encodes CAISKGSSGNTIYF.

The chain combines TRBV6-5 with TRBJ2-1; a weak D match, TRBD1 (5 bases). The CDR3 covers 15 residues. CDR1 and CDR2 from the germline V gene are MNHEY and SVGAGI. V gave up 10 bases and J gave up 7 bases, with 23 bases separating them. The CDR3 DNA reads TGTGCCACCCGCCCCTTAGGGGATATCACGAATGAGCAGTTCTTC. This gives the protein CATRPLGDITNEQFF.

The chain couples TRBV6-5 to TRBJ2-2; TRBD1 matches 8 bases. J gave up 1 base and V 6 bases, and 4 bases lay outside the gene matches. The CDR3 extends over 15 amino acids. Per the germline V gene, CDR1 is MNHEY and CDR2 is SVGAGI. Written as DNA, the CDR3 is TGTGCCAGCAGCCCCGGACAGGGGAACACCGGGGAGCTGTTTTTT. It encodes CASSPGQGNTGELFF.

The chain links TRBV2 to TRBJ2-2; 7 bases fit TRBD2. CDR1 is SNHLY and CDR2 is FYNNEI in the germline V gene. The CDR3 runs 16 residues. V trimming: 5 bases; J trimming: 1 base; junction bases outside the gene matches: 7. The CDR3 DNA is TGTGCCAGCAGTCCTGGGACTACTCAGAACACCGGGGAGCTGTTTTTT. Protein: CASSPGTTQNTGELFF.

The rearrangement joins TRBV2 to TRBJ2-4; D remains ambiguous. Germline V gene lookup returns CDR1 SNHLY and CDR2 FYNNEI. This CDR3 is 15 amino acids long. V shed 6 bases and J shed 0 bases, with 12 bases lying between them. CDR3: CASREDPIAKNIQYF. CDR3 DNA sequence: TGTGCCAGCAGAGAGGACCCTATAGCCAAAAACATTCAGTACTTC. Together with reference TRBV2 and TRBJ2-4, the CDR3 gives the full variable domain: EPEVTQTPSHQVTQMGQEVILRCVPISNHLYFYWYRQILGQKVEFLVSFYNNEISEKSEIFDDQFSVERPDGSNFTLKIRSTKLEDSAMYFCASREDPIAKNIQYFGAGTRLSVL.

This clone occurred a few times. The gene calls are TRBV3-1 (or the pseudogene TRBV3-2) and TRBJ2-7; D gene ambiguous. CDR3 length: 15 amino acids. V was clipped by 0 bases and J by 6 bases, with 15 bases between them. The germline CDR1 and CDR2 sequences are LGHDT and YNNKEL (reference sequence). The CDR3 region is CASSQDPSWLREQYF. The CDR3 bases are TGTGCCAGCAGCCAAGATCCCTCATGGCTTCGCGAGCAGTACTTC.

The rearrangement uses TRBV5-5 and TRBJ2-5; D is possibly TRBD1 or TRBD2 (7 bases each). The CDR3 extends over 14 amino acids. Germline CDR1 reads SGHKS; CDR2 reads YYEKEE (reference sequence). V dropped 5 bases and J dropped 5 bases, with 16 bases sitting between them. The CDR3 DNA sequence: TGTGCCAGCAGAGGCAGGGGGGGGCCGGAGACCCAGTACTTC. Translated: CASRGRGGPETQYF.

There are a few counts of this clone. This sequence joins TRBV5-1 and TRBJ2-1; tentative D call: TRBD2 (5 bases). Trimming removed 2 bases at V and 6 bases at J, with 12 bases between. The CDR3 is 14 amino acids. Germline V gene data show CDR1 as SGHRS and CDR2 as YFSETQ. CDR3 bases: TGCGCCAGCAGCTTCGGGGTTCAAGGCAATGAGCAGTTCTTC. Translating it yields CASSFGVQGNEQFF.

The chain recombines TRBV19 with TRBJ1-1; no clear D. Germline V CDR1 and CDR2: LNHDA, SQIVND (reference sequence). This CDR3 is 11 amino acids long. Trimming removed 7 bases from V and 2 bases from J, with 5 bases in between. DNA for the CDR3: TGTGCCAGTATAGCAAACACTGAAGCTTTCTTT. Amino acids: CASIANTEAFF.

This chain connects TRBV4-2 to TRBJ2-7; TRBD2 is a possible D gene (6 bases). There are 15 residues in the CDR3. Germline assignment: CDR1 LGHNA and CDR2 YNFKEQ. Trimming pared 0 bases from V and 0 bases from J, leaving 9 bases between. CDR3 nucleotides: TGTGCCAGCAGCCAAGACCTCGGGAGCTCCTACGAGCAGTACTTC. Translation: CASSQDLGSSYEQYF.

The chain's CDR3 is CASSLIGSSPLHF. The CDR3 DNA sequence: TGTGCCAGCAGCTTGATAGGGAGCTCACCCCTCCACTTT. The genes are TRBV7-2 and TRBJ1-6; no clear D gene. Between the trimmed V and J ends, which lost 3 bases and 10 bases, there was a span of 10 bases. The CDR3 has 13 residues. Germline V gene lookup returns CDR1 SGHTA and CDR2 FQGNSA.